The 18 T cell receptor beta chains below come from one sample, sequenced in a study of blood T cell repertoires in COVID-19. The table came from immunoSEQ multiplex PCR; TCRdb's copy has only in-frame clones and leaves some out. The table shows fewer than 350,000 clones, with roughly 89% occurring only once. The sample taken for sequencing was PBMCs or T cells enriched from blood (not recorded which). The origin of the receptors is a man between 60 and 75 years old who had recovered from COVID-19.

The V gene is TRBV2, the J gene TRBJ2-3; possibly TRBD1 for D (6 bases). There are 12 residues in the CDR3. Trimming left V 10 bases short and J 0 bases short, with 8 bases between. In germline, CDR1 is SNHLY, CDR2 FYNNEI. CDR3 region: CATGQSTDTQYF. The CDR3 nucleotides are TGTGCCACCGGACAGAGCACAGATACGCAGTATTTT.

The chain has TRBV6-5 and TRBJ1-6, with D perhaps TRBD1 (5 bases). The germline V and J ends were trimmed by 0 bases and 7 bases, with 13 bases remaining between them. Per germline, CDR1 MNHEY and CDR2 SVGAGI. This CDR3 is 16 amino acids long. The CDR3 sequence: CASSYSYMGRNSPLHF. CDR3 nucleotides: TGTGCCAGCAGTTACTCGTATATGGGGCGGAATTCACCCCTCCACTTT.

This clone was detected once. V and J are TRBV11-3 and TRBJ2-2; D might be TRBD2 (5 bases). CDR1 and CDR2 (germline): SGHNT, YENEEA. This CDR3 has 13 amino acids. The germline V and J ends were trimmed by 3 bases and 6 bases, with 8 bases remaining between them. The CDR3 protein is CASSLASSGELFF. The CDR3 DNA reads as TGTGCCAGCAGCTTGGCTAGCTCCGGGGAGCTGTTTTTT. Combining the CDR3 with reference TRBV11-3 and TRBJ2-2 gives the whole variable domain EAGVVQSPRYKIIEKKQPVAFWCNPISGHNTLYWYLQNLGQGPELLIRYENEEAVDDSQLPKDRFSAERLKGVDSTLKIQPAELGDSAVYLCASSLASSGELFFGEGSRLTVL.

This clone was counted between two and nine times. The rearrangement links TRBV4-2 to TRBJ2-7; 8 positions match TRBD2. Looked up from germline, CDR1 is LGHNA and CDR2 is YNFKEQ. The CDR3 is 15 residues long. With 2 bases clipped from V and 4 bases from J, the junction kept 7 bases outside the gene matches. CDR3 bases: TGTGCCAGCAGCCAAACGTCGGGAGGGGGGTACGAGCAGTACTTC. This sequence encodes CASSQTSGGGYEQYF.

The CDR3 DNA sequence: TGTGCCAGCAGCGTAGGACAGGGAGTGACTGAAGCTTTCTTT. Translated: CASSVGQGVTEAFF. V and J are TRBV9 and TRBJ1-1; TRBD1 matches 7 bases. Unmatched junction bases numbered 4, after V lost 0 bases and J lost 5 bases. Germline V gene data show CDR1 as SGDLS and CDR2 as YYNGEE. This CDR3 has 14 amino acids.

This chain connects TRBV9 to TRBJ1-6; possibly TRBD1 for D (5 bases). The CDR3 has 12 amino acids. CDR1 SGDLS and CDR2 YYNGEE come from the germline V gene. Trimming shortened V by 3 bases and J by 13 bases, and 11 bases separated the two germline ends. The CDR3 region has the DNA TGTGCCAGCAGCGGAGAAGGGGTGCCCCTCCACTTT. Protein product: CASSGEGVPLHF.

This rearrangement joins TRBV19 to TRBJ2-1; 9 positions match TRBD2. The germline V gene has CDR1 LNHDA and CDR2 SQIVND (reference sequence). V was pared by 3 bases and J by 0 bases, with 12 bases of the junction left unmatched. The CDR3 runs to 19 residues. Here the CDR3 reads CASSIVGVTSGNSYNEQFF. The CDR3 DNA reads TGTGCCAGTAGTATCGTCGGGGTGACTAGCGGAAACTCCTACAATGAGCAGTTCTTC.

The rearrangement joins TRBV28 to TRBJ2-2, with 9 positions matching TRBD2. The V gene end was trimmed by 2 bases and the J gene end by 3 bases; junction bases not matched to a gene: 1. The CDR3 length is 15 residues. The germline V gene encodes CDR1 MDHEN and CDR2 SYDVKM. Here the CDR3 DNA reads TGTGCCAGCAGTTTAGCGGGAGGGGACACCGGGGAGCTGTTTTTT. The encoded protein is CASSLAGGDTGELFF.

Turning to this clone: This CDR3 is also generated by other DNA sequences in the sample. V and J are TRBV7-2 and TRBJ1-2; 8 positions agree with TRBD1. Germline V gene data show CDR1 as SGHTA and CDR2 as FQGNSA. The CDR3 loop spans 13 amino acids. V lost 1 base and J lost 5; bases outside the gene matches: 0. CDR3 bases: TGTGCCAGCAGCTTAGGACAGGGGTATGGCTACACCTTC. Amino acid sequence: CASSLGQGYGYTF.

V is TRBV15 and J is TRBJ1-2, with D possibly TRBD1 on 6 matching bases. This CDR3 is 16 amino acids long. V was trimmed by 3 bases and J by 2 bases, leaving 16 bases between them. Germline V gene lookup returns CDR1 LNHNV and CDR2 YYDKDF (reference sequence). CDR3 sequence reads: CATSSPPWGQNYGYTF. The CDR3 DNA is TGTGCCACCAGCAGCCCCCCCTGGGGGCAGAACTATGGCTACACCTTC.

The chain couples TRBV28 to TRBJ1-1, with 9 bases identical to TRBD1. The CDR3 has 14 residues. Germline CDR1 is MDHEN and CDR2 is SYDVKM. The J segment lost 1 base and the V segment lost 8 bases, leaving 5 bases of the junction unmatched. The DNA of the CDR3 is TGTGCCAGCCGGTCGACAGGGGGGAACACTGAAGCTTTCTTT. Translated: CASRSTGGNTEAFF.

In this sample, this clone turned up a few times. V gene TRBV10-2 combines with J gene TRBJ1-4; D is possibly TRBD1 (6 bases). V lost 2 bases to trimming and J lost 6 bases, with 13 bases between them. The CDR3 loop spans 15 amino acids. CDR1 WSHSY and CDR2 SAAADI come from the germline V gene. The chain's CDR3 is CASSETGGSHEKLFF. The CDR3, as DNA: TGCGCCAGCAGTGAGACGGGGGGCTCGCATGAAAAACTGTTTTTT.

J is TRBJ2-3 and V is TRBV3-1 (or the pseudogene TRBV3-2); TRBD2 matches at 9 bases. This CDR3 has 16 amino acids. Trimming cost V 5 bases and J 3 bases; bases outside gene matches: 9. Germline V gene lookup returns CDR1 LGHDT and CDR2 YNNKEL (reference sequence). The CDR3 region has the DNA TGTGCCAGCAGCTGGGGGATAGCGGGAGCGACAGATACGCAGTATTTT. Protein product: CASSWGIAGATDTQYF.

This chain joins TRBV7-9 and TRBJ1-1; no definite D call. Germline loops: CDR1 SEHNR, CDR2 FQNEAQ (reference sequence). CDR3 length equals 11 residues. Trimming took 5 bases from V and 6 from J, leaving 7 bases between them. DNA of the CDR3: TGTGCCAGCAGCCCCCGTTCTGAAGCTTTCTTT. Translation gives CASSPRSEAFF. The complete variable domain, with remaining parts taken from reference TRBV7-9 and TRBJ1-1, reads DTGVSQNPRHKITKRGQNVTFRCDPISEHNRLYWYRQTLGQGPEFLTYFQNEAQLEKSRLLSDRFSAERPKGSFSTLEIQRTEQGDSAMYLCASSPRSEAFFGQGTRLTVV.

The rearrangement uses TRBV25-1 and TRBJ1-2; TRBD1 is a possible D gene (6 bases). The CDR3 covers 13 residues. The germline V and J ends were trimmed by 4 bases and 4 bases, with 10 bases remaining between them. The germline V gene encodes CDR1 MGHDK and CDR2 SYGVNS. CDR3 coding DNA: TGTGCCAGCAGTGCGACAGGACTCTATGGCTACACCTTC. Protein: CASSATGLYGYTF.

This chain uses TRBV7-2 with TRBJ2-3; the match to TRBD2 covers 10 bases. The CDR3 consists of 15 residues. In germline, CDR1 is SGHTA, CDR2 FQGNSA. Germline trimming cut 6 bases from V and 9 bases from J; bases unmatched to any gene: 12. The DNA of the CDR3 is TGTGCCAGCAGAAAGGGACTAGCGCTATCATACACGCAGTATTTT. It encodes CASRKGLALSYTQYF.

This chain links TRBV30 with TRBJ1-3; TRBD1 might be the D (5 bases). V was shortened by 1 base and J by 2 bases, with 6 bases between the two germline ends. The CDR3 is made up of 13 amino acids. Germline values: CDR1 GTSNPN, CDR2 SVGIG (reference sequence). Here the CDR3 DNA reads TGTGCCTGGAGTGCGACAGCTGGAAACACCATATATTTT. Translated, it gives CAWSATAGNTIYF.

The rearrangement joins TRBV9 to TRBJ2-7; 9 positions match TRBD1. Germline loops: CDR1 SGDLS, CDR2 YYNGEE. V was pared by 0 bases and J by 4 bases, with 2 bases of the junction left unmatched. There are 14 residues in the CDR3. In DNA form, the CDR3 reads TGTGCCAGCAGCGTAGCGGGACAGGGATACGAGCAGTACTTC. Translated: CASSVAGQGYEQYF. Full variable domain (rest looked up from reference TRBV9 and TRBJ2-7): DSGVTQTPKHLITATGQRVTLRCSPRSGDLSVYWYQQSLDQGLQFLIQYYNGEERAKGNILERFSAQQFPDLHSELNLSSLELGDSALYFCASSVAGQGYEQYFGPGTRLTVT.